This T cell receptor beta chain comes out of a study of T cells in Graves' hyperthyroidism and ophthalmopathy. Study-wide results and limits: The model anticipated ophthalmopathy a median about 7.1 months pre-onset.

Trimming removed 5 bases from V and 1 base from J, with 17 bases in between. Germline assignment: CDR1 LGHNT and CDR2 FRNRAP. There are 16 residues in the CDR3. Orbital computed tomography and thyroid ultrasound, together with serum TRAb and thyroxine and clinical symptoms, were used for diagnoses. Using around 10 ml of fresh peripheral blood, PBMCs were prepared. In regard to this clonotype: What it binds is unknown.

Regions amplified from RNA transcripts were the TCR beta CDR3 regions. The study used the HTBI primer set for a first-round RT-PCR of the TCR CDR3. TCRdb fed the multiplex PCR reads into MiXCR, producing one record per CDR3 protein. Among about 840,000 distinct CDR3 sequences listed, around 39% were seen once. The source material was blood. This receptor was obtained from a man younger than 35 with Graves' hyperthyroidism. The chain combines TRBV12-5 with TRBJ1-2; tentative D call: TRBD1 (6 bases). CDR3 DNA: TGTGCTAGTGGTCCCGGACAGCCCACGCTTAACTATGGCTACACCTTC. This sequence encodes CASGPGQPTLNYGYTF.